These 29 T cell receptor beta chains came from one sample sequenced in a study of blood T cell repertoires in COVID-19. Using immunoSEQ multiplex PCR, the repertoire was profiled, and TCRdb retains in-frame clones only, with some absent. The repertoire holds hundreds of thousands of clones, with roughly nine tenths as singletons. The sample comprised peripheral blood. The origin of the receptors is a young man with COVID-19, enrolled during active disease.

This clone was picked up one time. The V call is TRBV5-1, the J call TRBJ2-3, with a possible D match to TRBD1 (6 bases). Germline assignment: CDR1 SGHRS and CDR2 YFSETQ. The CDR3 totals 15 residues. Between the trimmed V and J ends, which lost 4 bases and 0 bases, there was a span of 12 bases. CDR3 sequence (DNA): TGCGCCAGCAGCATAACAGGGTCTAGCACAGATACGCAGTATTTT. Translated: CASSITGSSTDTQYF. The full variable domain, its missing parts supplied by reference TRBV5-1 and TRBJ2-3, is KAGVTQTPRYLIKTRGQQVTLSCSPISGHRSVSWYQQTPGQGLQFLFEYFSETQRNKGNFPGRFSGRQFSNSRSEMNVSTLELGDSALYLCASSITGSSTDTQYFGPGTRLTVL.

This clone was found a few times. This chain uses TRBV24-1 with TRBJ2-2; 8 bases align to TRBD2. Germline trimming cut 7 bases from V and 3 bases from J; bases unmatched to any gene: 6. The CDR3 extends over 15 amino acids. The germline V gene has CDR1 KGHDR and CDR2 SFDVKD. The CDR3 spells CATRGSGSDTGELFF. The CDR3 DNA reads TGTGCCACCAGAGGGAGCGGGAGCGACACCGGGGAGCTGTTTTTT.

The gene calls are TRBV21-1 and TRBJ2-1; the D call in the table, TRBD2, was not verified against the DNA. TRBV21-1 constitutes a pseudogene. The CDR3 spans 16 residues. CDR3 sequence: CASSKALAGGYNEQFF. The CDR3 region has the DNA TGTGCCAGCAGCAAGGCGCTAGCGGGAGGGTACAATGAGCAGTTCTTC.

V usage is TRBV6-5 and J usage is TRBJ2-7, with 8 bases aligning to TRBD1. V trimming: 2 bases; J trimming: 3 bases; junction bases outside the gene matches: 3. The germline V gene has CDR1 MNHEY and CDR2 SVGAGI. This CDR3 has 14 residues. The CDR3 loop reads CASSYRQGNYEQYF. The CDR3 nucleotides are TGTGCCAGCAGTTACCGACAGGGGAACTACGAGCAGTACTTC.

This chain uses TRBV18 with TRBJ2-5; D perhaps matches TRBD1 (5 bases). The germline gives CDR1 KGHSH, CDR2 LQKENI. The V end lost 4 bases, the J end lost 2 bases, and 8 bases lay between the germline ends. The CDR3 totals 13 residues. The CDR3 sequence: CASSQGSQETQYF. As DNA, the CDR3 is TGTGCCAGCTCACAGGGGTCTCAAGAGACCCAGTACTTC.

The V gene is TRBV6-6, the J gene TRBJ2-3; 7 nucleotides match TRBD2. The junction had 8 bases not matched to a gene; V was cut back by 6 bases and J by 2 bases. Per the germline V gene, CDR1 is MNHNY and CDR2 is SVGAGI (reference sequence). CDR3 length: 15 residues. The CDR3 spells CASSKSGTNTDTQYF. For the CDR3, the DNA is TGTGCCAGCAGCAAATCCGGGACTAACACAGATACGCAGTATTTT.

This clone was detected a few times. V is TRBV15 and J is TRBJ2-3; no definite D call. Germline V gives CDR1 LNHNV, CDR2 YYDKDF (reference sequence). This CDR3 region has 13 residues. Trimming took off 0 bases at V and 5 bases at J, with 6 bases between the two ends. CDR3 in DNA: TGTGCCACCAGCAGAGATTCGGGAGATACGCAGTATTTT. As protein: CATSRDSGDTQYF.

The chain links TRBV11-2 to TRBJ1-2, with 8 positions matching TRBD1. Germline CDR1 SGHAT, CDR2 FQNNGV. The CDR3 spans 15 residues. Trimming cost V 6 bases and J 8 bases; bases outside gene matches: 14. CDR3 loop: CASSSPRKDRDGYTF. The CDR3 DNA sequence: TGTGCCAGCAGTTCGCCGAGAAAGGACAGGGACGGCTACACCTTC.

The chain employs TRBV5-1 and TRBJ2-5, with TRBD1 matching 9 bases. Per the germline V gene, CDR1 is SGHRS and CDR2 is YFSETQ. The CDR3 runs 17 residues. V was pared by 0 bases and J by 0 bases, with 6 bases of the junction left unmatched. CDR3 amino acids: CASSLDFRTGDQETQYF. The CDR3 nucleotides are TGCGCCAGCAGCTTGGATTTCAGGACAGGGGACCAAGAGACCCAGTACTTC.

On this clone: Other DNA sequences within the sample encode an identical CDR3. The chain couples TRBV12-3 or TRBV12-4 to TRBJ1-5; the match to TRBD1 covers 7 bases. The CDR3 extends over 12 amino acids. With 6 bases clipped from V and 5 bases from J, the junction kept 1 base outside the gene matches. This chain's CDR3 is CASRQGDQPQHF. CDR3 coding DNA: TGTGCCAGCAGGCAGGGGGATCAGCCCCAGCATTTT.

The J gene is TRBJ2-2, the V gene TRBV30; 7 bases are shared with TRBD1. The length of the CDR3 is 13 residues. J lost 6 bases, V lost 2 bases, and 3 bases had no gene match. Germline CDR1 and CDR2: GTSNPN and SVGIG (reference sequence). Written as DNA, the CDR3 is TGTGCCTGGAGTACTCAGGGGGCCGGGGAGCTGTTTTTT. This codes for CAWSTQGAGELFF.

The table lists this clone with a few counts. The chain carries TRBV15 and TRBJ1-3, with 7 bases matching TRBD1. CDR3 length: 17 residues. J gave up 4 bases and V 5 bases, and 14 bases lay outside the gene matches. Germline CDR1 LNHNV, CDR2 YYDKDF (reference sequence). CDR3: CATSRGQAPYSGNTIYF. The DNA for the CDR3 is TGTGCCACCAGCCGAGGACAGGCCCCGTATTCGGGAAACACCATATATTTT.

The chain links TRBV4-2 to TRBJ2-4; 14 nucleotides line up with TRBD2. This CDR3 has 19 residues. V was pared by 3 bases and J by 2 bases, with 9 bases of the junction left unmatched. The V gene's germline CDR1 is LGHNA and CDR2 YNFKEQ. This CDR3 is CASSHIGTSGSRTKNIQYF. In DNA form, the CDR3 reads TGTGCCAGCAGCCATATAGGGACTAGCGGGAGTCGGACCAAAAACATTCAGTACTTC.

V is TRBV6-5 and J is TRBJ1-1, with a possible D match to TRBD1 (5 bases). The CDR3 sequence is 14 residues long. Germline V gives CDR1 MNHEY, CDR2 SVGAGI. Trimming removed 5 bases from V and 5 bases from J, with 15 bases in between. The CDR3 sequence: CASSLVQGGTEAFF. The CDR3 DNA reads TGTGCCAGCAGTCTGGTGCAGGGTGGGACTGAAGCTTTCTTT.

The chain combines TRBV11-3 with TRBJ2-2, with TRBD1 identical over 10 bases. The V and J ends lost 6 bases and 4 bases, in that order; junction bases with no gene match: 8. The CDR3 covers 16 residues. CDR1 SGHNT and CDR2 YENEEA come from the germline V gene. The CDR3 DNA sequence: TGTGCCAGCAGGCCAGACGGGGACAGGGGCACCGGGGAGCTGTTTTTT. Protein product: CASRPDGDRGTGELFF.

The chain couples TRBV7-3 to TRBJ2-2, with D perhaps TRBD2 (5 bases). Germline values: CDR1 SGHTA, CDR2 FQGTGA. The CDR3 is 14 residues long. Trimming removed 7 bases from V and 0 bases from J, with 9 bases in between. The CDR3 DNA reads TGTGCCAGCACGGCTAGCCCGAACACCGGGGAGCTGTTTTTT. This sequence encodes CASTASPNTGELFF.

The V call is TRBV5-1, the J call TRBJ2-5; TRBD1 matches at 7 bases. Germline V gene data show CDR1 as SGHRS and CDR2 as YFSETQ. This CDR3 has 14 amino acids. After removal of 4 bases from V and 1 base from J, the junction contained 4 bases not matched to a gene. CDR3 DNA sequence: TGCGCCAGCAGCGGACACAGGGGCCAAGAGACCCAGTACTTC. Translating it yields CASSGHRGQETQYF.

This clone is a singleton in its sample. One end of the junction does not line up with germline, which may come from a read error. The chain's CDR3 is CASSESTLFQDF. DNA of the CDR3: TGCGCCAGCAGTGAGTCAACCCTCTTTCAGGATTTT. The V and J genes are TRBV10-2 and TRBJ2-3, with no clear D. This CDR3 is built from 12 residues. Germline values: CDR1 WSHSY, CDR2 SAAADI.

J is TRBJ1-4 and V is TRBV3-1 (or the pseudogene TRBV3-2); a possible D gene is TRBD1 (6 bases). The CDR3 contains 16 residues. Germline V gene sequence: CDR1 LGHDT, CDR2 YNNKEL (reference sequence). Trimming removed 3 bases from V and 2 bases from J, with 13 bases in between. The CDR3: CASSHRGGATNEKLFF. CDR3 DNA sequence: TGTGCCAGCAGCCACAGAGGGGGGGCGACTAATGAAAAACTGTTTTTT.

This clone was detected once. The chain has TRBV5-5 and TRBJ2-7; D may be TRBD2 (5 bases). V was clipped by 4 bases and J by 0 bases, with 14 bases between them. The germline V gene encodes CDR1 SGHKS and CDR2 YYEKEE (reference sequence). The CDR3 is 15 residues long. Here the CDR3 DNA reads TGTGCCAGCAGCCGAGAGGGTTTAGACTCCTACGAGCAGTACTTC. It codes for CASSREGLDSYEQYF.

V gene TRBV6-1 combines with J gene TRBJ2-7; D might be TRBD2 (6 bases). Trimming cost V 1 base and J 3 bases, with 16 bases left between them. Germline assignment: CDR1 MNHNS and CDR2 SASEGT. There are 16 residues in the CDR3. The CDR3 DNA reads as TGTGCCAGCAGTGAAGGGCTGCTAGCGAGCAGCTACGAGCAGTACTTC. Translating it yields CASSEGLLASSYEQYF.

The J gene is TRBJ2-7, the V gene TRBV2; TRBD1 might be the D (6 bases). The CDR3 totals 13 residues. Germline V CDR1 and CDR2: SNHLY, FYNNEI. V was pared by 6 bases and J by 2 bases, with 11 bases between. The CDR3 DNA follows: TGTGCCAGCAGAGGGACACATGCCTACGAGCAGTACTTC. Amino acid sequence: CASRGTHAYEQYF. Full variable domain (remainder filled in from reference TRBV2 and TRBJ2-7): EPEVTQTPSHQVTQMGQEVILRCVPISNHLYFYWYRQILGQKVEFLVSFYNNEISEKSEIFDDQFSVERPDGSNFTLKIRSTKLEDSAMYFCASRGTHAYEQYFGPGTRLTVT.

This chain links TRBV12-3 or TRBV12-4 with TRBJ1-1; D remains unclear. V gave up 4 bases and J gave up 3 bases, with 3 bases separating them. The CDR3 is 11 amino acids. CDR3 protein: CASSSDTEAFF. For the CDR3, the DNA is TGTGCCAGCAGTTCTGACACTGAAGCTTTCTTT.

CDR3 residues: CASSRAVHNYGYTF. DNA for the CDR3: TGTGCCAGCAGCCGAGCGGTCCATAACTATGGCTACACCTTC. The chain carries TRBV27 and TRBJ1-2, with unresolved D. The V gene lost 6 bases and the J gene lost 1 base, with 12 bases spanning the gap. CDR3 length equals 14 residues. Germline CDR1 reads MNHEY; CDR2 reads SMNVEV (reference sequence).

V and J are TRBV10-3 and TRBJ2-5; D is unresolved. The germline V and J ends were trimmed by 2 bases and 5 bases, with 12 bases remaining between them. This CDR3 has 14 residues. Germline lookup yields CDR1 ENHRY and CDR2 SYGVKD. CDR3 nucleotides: TGTGCCATCAGTGAGAGCGCACGGCGGGAGACCCAGTACTTC. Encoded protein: CAISESARRETQYF.

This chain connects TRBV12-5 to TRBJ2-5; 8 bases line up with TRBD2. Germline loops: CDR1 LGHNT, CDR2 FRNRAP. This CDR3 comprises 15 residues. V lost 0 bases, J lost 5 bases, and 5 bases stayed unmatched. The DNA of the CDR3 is TGTGCTAGTGGTTTGGTACTAGAGCGGGGGGAGACCCAGTACTTC. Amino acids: CASGLVLERGETQYF.

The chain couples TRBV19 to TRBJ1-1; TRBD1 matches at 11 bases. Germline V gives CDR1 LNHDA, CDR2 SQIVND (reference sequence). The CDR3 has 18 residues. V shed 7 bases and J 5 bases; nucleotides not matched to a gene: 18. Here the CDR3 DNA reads TGTGCCAGTACTCGGACCCGAGCCGGGACAGGGGGTCGAACTGAAGCTTTCTTT. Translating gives CASTRTRAGTGGRTEAFF.

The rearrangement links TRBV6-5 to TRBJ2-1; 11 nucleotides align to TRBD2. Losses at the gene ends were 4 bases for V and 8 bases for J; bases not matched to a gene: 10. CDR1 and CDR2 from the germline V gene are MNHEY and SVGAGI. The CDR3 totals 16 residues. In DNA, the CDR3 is TGTGCCAGCAGTTCCCTTAGCGGGAGGGCCTGGGATGAGCAGTTCTTC. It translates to CASSSLSGRAWDEQFF.

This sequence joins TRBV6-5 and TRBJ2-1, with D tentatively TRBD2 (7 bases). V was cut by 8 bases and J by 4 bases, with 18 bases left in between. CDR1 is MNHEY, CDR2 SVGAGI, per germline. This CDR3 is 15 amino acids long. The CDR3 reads CASCPLGGPYNEQFF. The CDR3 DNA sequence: TGTGCCAGCTGCCCCCTCGGGGGGCCTTACAATGAGCAGTTCTTC.